Included here is one T cell receptor (beta chain) sequence, with context. Time point given: pre-treatment sample, taken before nivolumab and TIL therapy. Tumor tissue came from excised metastases, mostly pleural nodules or supraclavicular lymph nodes. The source of the sample is a study of TIL therapy for anti-PD-1-resistant metastatic lung cancer. For the study at large: Median patient age was almost 55, ranging about 35-85 years. Four tumors were EGFR-mutant and two were ALK-rearranged.

This CDR3 region has 12 residues. Germline V CDR1 and CDR2: SGHRS, YFSETQ. The V end lost 0 bases, the J end lost 10 bases, and 10 bases lay between the germline ends. The immunoSEQ assay was v3. Sequencing depth was 1.9 million or so read pairs for survey level, about 5-6 million for deep. Sequencing was performed with immunoSEQ multiplex PCR; in TCRdb, only in-frame clones are kept and a portion is missing. The sample lists more than 90,000 clones, roughly 65% seen once, with 9.5% to 12% in the top ten. The rearrangement joins TRBV5-1 to TRBJ1-1; D perhaps matches TRBD1 (6 bases). This clonotype was obtained from a person aged 25 to 80 with non-small cell lung cancer. This specimen consisted of tumor tissue, obtained at baseline. The CDR3 DNA sequence: TGCGCCAGCAGCTTGGGCCAGGGGAGAGCTTTCTTT. Its translation: CASSLGQGRAFF.